Below, 22 T cell receptor beta chains from the same sample are listed, as sequenced in a study of human thymus T cells. Sequenced by immunoSEQ multiplex PCR; TCRdb stores in-frame clones only, minus some. The sample consists of just over 45,000 clones, approximately 95% of them appearing once. The material sequenced was blood. Receptors originate from a girl under three years old with a congenital heart defect but otherwise immunologically healthy.

In its sample, this clone was seen once. The chain has TRBV7-9 and TRBJ2-1, with TRBD2 identical over 15 bases. Trimming removed 5 bases from V and 6 bases from J; junction bases left unmatched: 2. The CDR3 sequence is 15 residues long. The germline gives CDR1 SEHNR, CDR2 FQNEAQ (reference sequence). CDR3 amino acids: CASSRTSGGGNEQFF. Here the CDR3 DNA reads TGTGCCAGCAGCCGGACTAGCGGGGGGGGCAATGAGCAGTTCTTC.

V and J are TRBV5-1 and TRBJ2-1; 12 bases align to TRBD2. The V and J ends lost 0 bases and 10 bases, in that order; junction bases with no gene match: 5. Germline V gene sequence: CDR1 SGHRS, CDR2 YFSETQ. This CDR3 is 15 amino acids long. DNA of the CDR3: TGCGCCAGCAGCTTGGGGACTAGCGGGAATCAGGAGCAGTTCTTC. This gives the protein CASSLGTSGNQEQFF.

V is TRBV10-3 and J is TRBJ1-2; no reliable D call. V was cut by 5 bases and J by 2 bases, with 15 bases left in between. Germline CDR1 is ENHRY and CDR2 is SYGVKD. The CDR3 is made up of 15 amino acids. The CDR3 DNA follows: TGTGCCATCAGTCCCCCGGCCGGTCGAAACTATGGCTACACCTTC. It translates to CAISPPAGRNYGYTF.

This sequence joins TRBV7-2 and TRBJ2-5; 10 bases match TRBD2. Trimming took 5 bases from V and 0 from J; bases not matched to a gene: 6. The CDR3 length is 16 residues. Germline assignment: CDR1 SGHTA and CDR2 FQGNSA. The CDR3 is CASSLDSGRYQETQYF. In nucleotides, the CDR3 is TGTGCCAGCAGCCTAGATAGCGGGAGGTACCAAGAGACCCAGTACTTC.

The chain is built from TRBV28 and TRBJ2-7; the D gene is possibly TRBD2 (6 bases). Between the trimmed V and J ends, which lost 5 bases and 0 bases, there was a span of 8 bases. CDR1 and CDR2 (germline): MDHEN, SYDVKM. The CDR3 sequence is 13 residues long. The CDR3 reads CASSPGLSYEQYF. The CDR3, as DNA: TGTGCCAGCAGTCCGGGACTCTCCTACGAGCAGTACTTC.

V gene TRBV6-1 combines with J gene TRBJ2-2; D is undetermined. Germline V gene data show CDR1 as MNHNS and CDR2 as SASEGT. The CDR3 spans 12 residues. Between the trimmed V and J ends, which lost 7 bases and 1 base, there was a span of 4 bases. The CDR3, as DNA: TGTGCCAGCACAGGGAACACCGGGGAGCTGTTTTTT. Translated: CASTGNTGELFF.

The gene calls are TRBV21-1 and TRBJ2-4; TRBD1 was called by the table and not checked on the DNA. TRBV21-1 is described as a pseudogene. The CDR3 is 16 residues long. CDR3: CASSKAPDRAKNIQYF. The DNA for the CDR3 is TGTGCCAGCAGCAAAGCTCCTGACAGGGCCAAAAACATTCAGTACTTC.

A remark on this clone: At one end the junction does not follow the germline gene, possibly because of a read error. V usage is TRBV7-7 and J usage is TRBJ2-2; D is uncertain. Germline values: CDR1 SSHAT, CDR2 FNYEAQ (reference sequence). This CDR3 has 15 residues. CDR3 bases: TGTGCTAGCAGCTTAGCTGGTGGGTCCCCCGGGGAGCTGTTTTTT. Protein sequence: CASSLAGGSPGELFF.

The chain links TRBV6-5 to TRBJ1-2; D gene ambiguous. This CDR3 region has 12 residues. V shed 8 bases and J shed 5 bases, with 12 bases lying between them. From germline, CDR1 is MNHEY and CDR2 SVGAGI. CDR3 sequence: CASGRVEYGYTF. The CDR3 region has the DNA TGTGCCAGCGGTAGGGTGGAGTATGGCTACACCTTC.

Notes on this clone: One junction end disagrees with the germline gene, perhaps due to a read error. The rearrangement joins TRBV7-6 to TRBJ1-1; 7 bases fit TRBD1. The CDR3 sequence is 15 residues long. From germline, CDR1 is SGHVS and CDR2 FNYEAQ. The CDR3 region is CASSPWGQTNSEAFF. CDR3 DNA sequence: TGTGCCAGCAGCCCGTGGGGACAGACGAACTCTGAAGCTTTCTTT.

This chain uses TRBV12-5 with TRBJ1-1; D is undetermined. The V gene's germline CDR1 is LGHNT and CDR2 FRNRAP. CDR3 size: 16 residues. Deletions cut 0 bases from V and 3 bases from J, with 14 bases between. CDR3 nucleotide sequence: TGTGCTAGTGGTTTGGTGGATGGCAGACCTCACACTGAAGCTTTCTTT. It codes for CASGLVDGRPHTEAFF.

The chain recombines TRBV28 with TRBJ2-2; D gene uncertain. Between the trimmed V and J ends, which lost 3 bases and 6 bases, there was a span of 11 bases. Germline V gene data show CDR1 as MDHEN and CDR2 as SYDVKM. The CDR3 sequence is 14 residues long. CDR3 protein: CASSFIWQSGELFF. DNA of the CDR3: TGTGCCAGCAGTTTTATTTGGCAGTCCGGGGAGCTGTTTTTT.

V usage is TRBV5-1 and J usage is TRBJ2-7; perhaps D is TRBD1 or TRBD2 (5 bases each). Germline V gene sequence: CDR1 SGHRS, CDR2 YFSETQ. V was clipped by 4 bases and J by 2 bases, with 25 bases between them. CDR3 length: 18 amino acids. The CDR3 protein is CASSPKKPGPPRTYEQYF. In nucleotides, the CDR3 is TGCGCCAGCAGCCCGAAAAAGCCGGGACCACCGAGAACCTACGAGCAGTACTTC.

Concerning this clone itself: A read error may produce the germline difference seen at one junction end. This chain joins TRBV5-4 and TRBJ2-7, with 8 bases that match TRBD1. The CDR3 is 16 residues long. Germline V CDR1 and CDR2: SGHNT, YYREEE (reference sequence). In DNA, the CDR3 is TGTGCCAGCAGCTCAGGACTGCAGGGGGCAGAAGGGGAGAAGTGCTTC. Translating gives CASSSGLQGAEGEKCF.

This rearrangement joins TRBV28 to TRBJ2-2; D not certain. Trimming left V 3 bases short and J 1 base short, with 6 bases between. Germline V gene lookup returns CDR1 MDHEN and CDR2 SYDVKM. The CDR3 runs to 14 residues. The DNA of the CDR3 is TGTGCCAGCAGTTTCGGAGAGAACACCGGGGAGCTGTTTTTT. Its protein product is CASSFGENTGELFF.

The V call is TRBV2, the J call TRBJ2-1; maybe TRBD2 (6 bases). Germline loops: CDR1 SNHLY, CDR2 FYNNEI. The V end was cut by 0 bases, the J end by 4 bases, with 13 bases between. The CDR3 has 16 residues. CDR3 bases: TGTGCCAGCAGTGAAGCGGACTATCCATCATACAATGAGCAGTTCTTC. It translates to CASSEADYPSYNEQFF.

V usage is TRBV7-2 and J usage is TRBJ2-3; D is unclear. Trimming shortened V by 1 base and J by 5 bases, and 4 bases separated the two germline ends. The CDR3 totals 12 residues. Germline-derived CDR1 and CDR2 are SGHTA and FQGNSA. In nucleotides, the CDR3 is TGTGCCAGCAGCTTAGTTAAAGATACGCAGTATTTT. Translated: CASSLVKDTQYF. The whole variable domain, remainder taken from reference TRBV7-2 and TRBJ2-3, is GAGVSQSPSNKVTEKGKDVELRCDPISGHTALYWYRQSLGQGLEFLIYFQGNSAPDKSGLPSDRFSAERTGGSVSTLTIQRTQQEDSAVYLCASSLVKDTQYFGPGTRLTVL.

The chain carries TRBV21-1 and TRBJ2-6. TRBV21-1 is labeled a pseudogene. The CDR3 length is 16 residues. The CDR3: CASSKIGHHGANVLTF. The DNA for the CDR3 is TGTGCCAGCAGCAAAATCGGGCATCATGGGGCCAACGTCCTGACTTTC.

The chain has TRBV20-1 and TRBJ2-6; unclear D gene. The germline V gene has CDR1 DFQATT and CDR2 SNEGSKA (reference sequence). Trimming left V 5 bases short and J 11 bases short, with 10 bases between. The CDR3 sequence is 11 residues long. The DNA for the CDR3 is TGCAGTGCTGAGTCCCTTGACGTCCTGACTTTC. It specifies CSAESLDVLTF.

The rearrangement joins TRBV7-9 to TRBJ2-3, with D possibly matching TRBD1 (5 bases). Trimming took off 0 bases at V and 11 bases at J, with 12 bases between the two ends. The germline V gene has CDR1 SEHNR and CDR2 FQNEAQ (reference sequence). The CDR3 runs 13 residues. The CDR3 loop is CASSLAGETVQYF. As DNA, the CDR3 is TGTGCCAGCAGCTTAGCAGGAGAGACAGTGCAGTATTTT. The full variable domain, in which reference TRBV7-9 and TRBJ2-3 provide the parts outside the CDR3, is DTGVSQNPRHKITKRGQNVTFRCDPISEHNRLYWYRQTLGQGPEFLTYFQNEAQLEKSRLLSDRFSAERPKGSFSTLEIQRTEQGDSAMYLCASSLAGETVQYFGPGTRLTVL.

J is TRBJ2-7 and V is TRBV7-6; D remains unclear. V lost 6 bases, J lost 1 base, and 16 bases lay in between. From germline, CDR1 is SGHVS and CDR2 FNYEAQ. The CDR3 extends over 15 amino acids. In DNA form, the CDR3 reads TGTGCCAGCAGTAAGACTCCACACCCGTCCTACGAGCAGTACTTC. Translating it yields CASSKTPHPSYEQYF.

V and J are TRBV18 and TRBJ2-1, with TRBD2 matching over 8 bases. Germline-derived CDR1 and CDR2 are KGHSH and LQKENI. V trimming: 4 bases; J trimming: 4 bases; junction bases outside the gene matches: 6. The CDR3 extends over 15 amino acids. In DNA form, the CDR3 reads TGTGCCAGCTCACGAACGGGACTAGTTTACAATGAGCAGTTCTTC. Its protein product is CASSRTGLVYNEQFF.